Described below is a single T cell receptor (beta chain) sequence and its context. Its antigen is as yet unknown. The sample belongs to a study of post-analysis software for immune sequencing data. Study-level points and caveats: Controls had lower frequencies than patients of four or five TRBV segments, which included TRBV5-6, TRBV5-1 and TRBV20-1. Controls had significantly higher normalized Chao1 diversity than multiple sclerosis patients. Under F measure analysis, samples from one preparation batch co-clustered strongly.

V shed 3 bases and J 4 bases; nucleotides not matched to a gene: 14. CDR3 length equals 16 residues. In germline, CDR1 is DFQATT, CDR2 SNEGSKA (reference sequence). Tagging with unique molecular identifiers was a feature of the TCR beta cDNA libraries. cDNA molecules numbering 400,000 to 550,000 came from approximately 1 to 10 million T cells. In TCRdb, the PCR reads were re-called with MiXCR into one record per CDR3 protein. The table records approximately 730,000 distinct CDR3 sequences, around 27% of them present only once. The chain is built from TRBV20-1 and TRBJ2-5; 7 nucleotides agree with TRBD2. The sample consisted of blood. This TCR derives from a girl aged 5-17 years with multiple sclerosis. The CDR3 coding sequence is TGCAGTGCTAGCGGGGTGTTGCGGGGGAGGGGAGAGACCCAGTACTTC. Translated: CSASGVLRGRGETQYF.